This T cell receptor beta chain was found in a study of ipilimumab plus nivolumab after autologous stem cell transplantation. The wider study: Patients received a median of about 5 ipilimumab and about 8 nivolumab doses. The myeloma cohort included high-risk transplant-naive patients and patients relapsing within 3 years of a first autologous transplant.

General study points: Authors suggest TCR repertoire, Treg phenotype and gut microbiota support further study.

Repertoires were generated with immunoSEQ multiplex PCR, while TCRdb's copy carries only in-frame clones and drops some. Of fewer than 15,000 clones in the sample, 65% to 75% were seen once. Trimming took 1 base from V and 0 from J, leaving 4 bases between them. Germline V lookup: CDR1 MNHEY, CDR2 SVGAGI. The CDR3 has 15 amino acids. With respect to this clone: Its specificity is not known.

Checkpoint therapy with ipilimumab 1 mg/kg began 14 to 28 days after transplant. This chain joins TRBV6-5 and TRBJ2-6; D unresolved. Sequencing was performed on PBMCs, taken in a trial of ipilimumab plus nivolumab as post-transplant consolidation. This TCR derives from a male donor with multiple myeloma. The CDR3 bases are TGTGCCAGCAGTTACTGGATCTCTGGGGCCAACGTCCTGACTTTC. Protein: CASSYWISGANVLTF.